The next 9 T cell receptor beta chains were all read from a single sample in a study of shared clonotypes between healthy human individuals. Assay: immunoSEQ multiplex PCR; the TCRdb copy retains only in-frame clones and omits some. There are over a million clones in the sample; 95% to 99% occur only once, and 0.4% to 0.55% lies in the top ten. Sequenced: naive CD4+ T cells sorted from blood. Regarding subset: CD45RA+ positively selected. The receptor source for this set is a man younger than 45 in good health.

The genes are TRBV25-1 and TRBJ2-7; no clear D gene. This CDR3 region has 12 residues. Germline CDR1 and CDR2: MGHDK and SYGVNS. The V and J ends lost 4 bases and 6 bases respectively, with 10 bases between them. In DNA, the CDR3 is TGTGCCAGCAGTGCCCTACAAGGCGAGCAGTACTTC. It specifies CASSALQGEQYF.

The rearrangement links TRBV11-3 to TRBJ2-3; D might be TRBD1 (6 bases). The CDR3 is 13 residues long. Per germline, CDR1 SGHNT and CDR2 YENEEA. V dropped 4 bases and J dropped 4 bases, with 9 bases sitting between them. CDR3 in amino acids: CASSSQGSDTQYF. In nucleotides, the CDR3 is TGTGCCAGCAGCTCCCAGGGGTCAGATACGCAGTATTTT. Variable domain in full (rest from reference TRBV11-3 and TRBJ2-3): EAGVVQSPRYKIIEKKQPVAFWCNPISGHNTLYWYLQNLGQGPELLIRYENEEAVDDSQLPKDRFSAERLKGVDSTLKIQPAELGDSAVYLCASSSQGSDTQYFGPGTRLTVL.

The genes are TRBV2 and TRBJ2-5, with TRBD2 matching over 8 bases. J was trimmed by 5 bases and V by 7 bases; bases with no gene match: 6. This CDR3 comprises 13 residues. Germline V gene lookup returns CDR1 SNHLY and CDR2 FYNNEI. CDR3 nucleotides: TGTGCCAGCACCCTTAGCGGGACTGAGACCCAGTACTTC. Translation: CASTLSGTETQYF.

V is TRBV5-4 and J is TRBJ2-2; 10 bases are shared with TRBD2. The trim removed 4 bases at V and 8 bases at J, leaving 11 bases unmatched. From germline, CDR1 is SGHNT and CDR2 YYREEE (reference sequence). This CDR3 is built from 16 residues. CDR3 bases: TGTGCCAGCAGCCCAGCGGGAGGGCCTTTGACTGGGGAGCTGTTTTTT. Residues: CASSPAGGPLTGELFF. Full variable domain (remainder filled in from reference TRBV5-4 and TRBJ2-2): ETGVTQSPTHLIKTRGQQVTLRCSSQSGHNTVSWYQQALGQGPQFIFQYYREEENGRGNFPPRFSGLQFPNYSSELNVNALELDDSALYLCASSPAGGPLTGELFFGEGSRLTVL.

V is TRBV10-3 and J is TRBJ1-1; the D gene is possibly TRBD1 (5 bases). Germline V gene data show CDR1 as ENHRY and CDR2 as SYGVKD. The CDR3 is made up of 15 amino acids. V was shortened by 0 bases and J by 4 bases, with 12 bases between the two germline ends. In DNA, the CDR3 is TGTGCCATCAGTGAGTCGGGCAGGGTGAGCACTGAAGCTTTCTTT. Protein product: CAISESGRVSTEAFF.

The chain carries TRBV2 and TRBJ2-3; 7 bases line up with TRBD1. This CDR3 region has 15 residues. Germline V CDR1 and CDR2: SNHLY, FYNNEI. V lost 1 base to trimming and J lost 2 bases; unmatched junction nucleotides: 3. The DNA for the CDR3 is TGTGCCAGCAGTGAAGGACAGGGATACACAGATACGCAGTATTTT. Translated, it gives CASSEGQGYTDTQYF.

V is TRBV5-1 and J is TRBJ2-1; 7 positions agree with TRBD2. The V segment lost 3 bases and the J segment 0 bases; nucleotides outside the gene matches: 9. Germline V CDR1 and CDR2: SGHRS, YFSETQ. The CDR3 runs to 17 residues. The CDR3 loop is CASSSGPGGSSYNEQFF. The CDR3 bases are TGCGCCAGCAGCTCGGGTCCCGGCGGGAGCTCCTACAATGAGCAGTTCTTC.

This clone was recorded only once. This sequence joins TRBV7-9 and TRBJ1-1; D remains ambiguous. The CDR3 contains 13 residues. Germline V gives CDR1 SEHNR, CDR2 FQNEAQ (reference sequence). Trimming removed 3 bases from V and 4 bases from J, with 9 bases in between. CDR3 in amino acids: CASSLATATEAFF. The CDR3, as DNA: TGTGCCAGCAGCTTGGCCACAGCCACTGAAGCTTTCTTT.

The rearrangement links TRBV4-1 to TRBJ2-2; D uncertain. This CDR3 is 15 amino acids long. CDR1 is MGHRA and CDR2 is YSYEKL in the germline V gene. V lost 4 bases and J 8 bases, leaving 17 bases between the germline ends. CDR3 bases: TGCGCCAGCAGCCCCGGTCCATCCCCGAGGGGGGAGCTGTTTTTT. Its translation is CASSPGPSPRGELFF.